This passage covers 32 T cell receptor beta chains from one sample sequenced in a study of shared clonotypes between healthy human individuals. CD8 cells classed as naive were CD45RO-negative and positively selected for CCR7, excluding terminally differentiated effector memory CD45RA+ cells. Assay: immunoSEQ multiplex PCR; the TCRdb copy retains only in-frame clones and omits some. The sample has 600,000 or so clones, 98% seen once. The sample taken for sequencing was naive CD8+ T cells sorted from blood. These receptors all come from a man aged 30 to 45 in good health.

This chain connects TRBV4-1 to TRBJ2-7, with 10 bases identical to TRBD1. Losses at the gene ends were 3 bases for V and 7 bases for J; bases not matched to a gene: 12. The germline V gene encodes CDR1 MGHRA and CDR2 YSYEKL. This CDR3 has 16 amino acids. CDR3 protein: CASSQSAGTGEGEQYF. The CDR3 DNA is TGCGCCAGCAGCCAGTCTGCCGGGACAGGGGAGGGTGAGCAGTACTTC.

The rearrangement uses TRBV7-9 and TRBJ2-7; 10 bases are a match to TRBD2. V shed 4 bases and J 3 bases; nucleotides not matched to a gene: 18. The CDR3 covers 19 residues. Germline V CDR1 and CDR2: SEHNR, FQNEAQ (reference sequence). CDR3 in amino acids: CASSSRAGGDSGRRYEQYF. The CDR3 DNA follows: TGTGCCAGCAGCTCCAGGGCTGGGGGAGATAGCGGGAGGCGCTACGAGCAGTACTTC.

The chain combines TRBV2 with TRBJ1-5; a weak D match, TRBD1 (6 bases). Trimming cost V 3 bases and J 0 bases, with 18 bases left between them. The germline gives CDR1 SNHLY, CDR2 FYNNEI. The CDR3 loop spans 18 amino acids. The CDR3 sequence: CASSEGPPTGYSNQPQHF. The CDR3 coding sequence is TGTGCCAGCAGTGAGGGGCCCCCGACAGGATATAGCAATCAGCCCCAGCATTTT.

The gene calls are TRBV7-6 and TRBJ2-7, with D hard to call. The length of the CDR3 is 15 residues. Trimming removed 3 bases at V and 2 bases at J, with 14 bases between. The germline V gene encodes CDR1 SGHVS and CDR2 FNYEAQ. DNA of the CDR3: TGTGCCAGCAGCTTGAAAGCAGGTACCCCCTACGAGCAGTACTTC. It codes for CASSLKAGTPYEQYF. The variable domain in full, with the rest retrieved from reference TRBV7-6 and TRBJ2-7, is GAGVSQSPRYKVTKRGQDVALRCDPISGHVSLYWYRQALGQGPEFLTYFNYEAQQDKSGLPNDRFSAERPEGSISTLTIQRTEQRDSAMYRCASSLKAGTPYEQYFGPGTRLTVT.

This chain links TRBV29-1 with TRBJ2-2; D not certain. The V end lost 3 bases, the J end lost 0 bases, and 8 bases lay between the germline ends. The CDR3 totals 14 residues. The germline CDR1 and CDR2 sequences are SQVTM and ANQGSEA. DNA of the CDR3: TGCAGCGTTGAGGCTACGACGAACACCGGGGAGCTGTTTTTT. This translates into CSVEATTNTGELFF.

The chain is built from TRBV11-2 and TRBJ1-1; TRBD1 aligns across 9 bases. The CDR3 loop spans 15 amino acids. The germline V gene has CDR1 SGHAT and CDR2 FQNNGV. The junction had 6 bases not matched to a gene; V was cut back by 5 bases and J by 2 bases. The CDR3: CASSPGTGFNTEAFF. CDR3 bases: TGTGCCAGCAGCCCAGGGACAGGGTTTAACACTGAAGCTTTCTTT.

The chain carries TRBV6-5 and TRBJ2-7; 10 positions agree with TRBD2. This CDR3 contains 14 residues. From germline, CDR1 is MNHEY and CDR2 SVGAGI. With 8 bases clipped from V and 6 bases from J, the junction kept 10 bases outside the gene matches. CDR3 sequence reads: CASAVSGRALEQYF. CDR3 DNA sequence: TGTGCCAGCGCCGTAAGCGGGAGGGCCCTCGAGCAGTACTTC.

The table lists this clone with a count of one. The chain uses TRBV11-2 and TRBJ2-2, with D possibly being TRBD2 (5 bases). Trimming cost V 7 bases and J 3 bases, with 12 bases left between them. This CDR3 is built from 14 residues. Looked up from germline, CDR1 is SGHAT and CDR2 is FQNNGV. CDR3 amino acids: CASTKGVYTGELFF. The CDR3 region has the DNA TGTGCCAGCACCAAGGGAGTCTACACCGGGGAGCTGTTTTTT.

This clone was seen once. The J gene is TRBJ1-2, the V gene TRBV21-1. TRBV21-1 is termed a pseudogene. CDR3 length: 14 amino acids. The CDR3 coding sequence is TGTGCCAGCAGCGCCTCGGAGGCCGTCTTTGGCTACACCTTC. Amino acids: CASSASEAVFGYTF.

This chain links TRBV11-2 with TRBJ1-1; D uncertain. Trimming pared 4 bases from V and 5 bases from J, leaving 8 bases between. The germline gives CDR1 SGHAT, CDR2 FQNNGV. The CDR3 contains 12 residues. CDR3 nucleotides: TGTGCCAGCAGCTCTATCGAGACTGAAGCTTTCTTT. Translating it yields CASSSIETEAFF.

In DNA form, the CDR3 reads TGTGCCAGCAGTTTATCCCGGGGGCATCAGCCCCAGCATTTT. Translation: CASSLSRGHQPQHF. The chain joins TRBV28 to TRBJ1-5; a possible D gene is TRBD1 (6 bases). Germline values: CDR1 MDHEN, CDR2 SYDVKM. This CDR3 is 14 amino acids long. The ends were cut back, 1 base at V and 5 bases at J, with 9 bases in the middle. Filled out from reference TRBV28 and TRBJ1-5, the complete variable domain reads DVKVTQSSRYLVKRTGEKVFLECVQDMDHENMFWYRQDPGLGLRLIYFSYDVKMKEKGDIPEGYSVSREKKERFSLILESASTNQTSMYLCASSLSRGHQPQHFGDGTRLSIL.

This chain uses TRBV13 with TRBJ2-1; 10 nucleotides line up with TRBD2. Trimming took 2 bases from V and 8 from J; bases not matched to a gene: 12. In germline, CDR1 is PRHDT, CDR2 FYEKMQ (reference sequence). The CDR3 loop spans 17 amino acids. CDR3 sequence (DNA): TGTGCCAGCAGCTTAATGTTCCAGCGGGAGGGTTGGGATGAGCAGTTCTTC. Its protein is CASSLMFQREGWDEQFF.

This clone was seen once. The gene calls are TRBV2 and TRBJ2-3; D is undetermined. The V gene lost 5 bases and the J gene lost 4 bases, with 10 bases spanning the gap. This CDR3 is built from 13 residues. The germline gives CDR1 SNHLY, CDR2 FYNNEI. For the CDR3, the DNA is TGTGCCAGCAGTCGAGCCAGTCCAGATACGCAGTATTTT. Translated, it gives CASSRASPDTQYF.

The gene calls are TRBV4-1 and TRBJ1-2; no firm D call. Trimming stripped 0 bases from V and 7 bases from J, with 15 bases between. Looked up from germline, CDR1 is MGHRA and CDR2 is YSYEKL. This CDR3 region has 15 residues. The CDR3 loop is CASSQDPGVVGGYTF. The CDR3 DNA is TGCGCCAGCAGCCAAGATCCCGGGGTGGTTGGTGGCTACACCTTC.

V is TRBV10-3 and J is TRBJ2-7; D is unclear. Germline V gene data show CDR1 as ENHRY and CDR2 as SYGVKD. Trimming stripped 3 bases from V and 2 bases from J, with 17 bases between. This CDR3 region has 16 residues. As DNA, the CDR3 is TGTGCCATCAGTGACCATCCACGGACCGCTACCTACGAGCAGTACTTC. Its translation: CAISDHPRTATYEQYF.

This chain uses TRBV27 with TRBJ2-1; unclear D gene. This CDR3 contains 14 residues. The V and J ends lost 6 bases and 4 bases respectively, with 13 bases between them. Germline CDR1 reads MNHEY; CDR2 reads SMNVEV (reference sequence). This CDR3 reads CASSTSIPYNEQFF. The CDR3 DNA reads TGTGCCAGCAGCACATCCATTCCTTACAATGAGCAGTTCTTC.

The chain is built from TRBV7-2 and TRBJ2-5; D possibly corresponds to TRBD1 (6 bases). The CDR3 runs to 15 residues. CDR1 SGHTA and CDR2 FQGNSA come from the germline V gene. The V end lost 5 bases, the J end lost 2 bases, and 15 bases lay between the germline ends. The CDR3 nucleotides read TGTGCCAGCAGCCACAACCGGACAGTTCAAGAGACCCAGTACTTC. This encodes CASSHNRTVQETQYF.

The chain employs TRBV6-5 and TRBJ2-1; the match to TRBD2 covers 10 bases. This CDR3 is built from 13 residues. Germline lookup yields CDR1 MNHEY and CDR2 SVGAGI. V lost 5 bases to trimming and J lost 9 bases; unmatched junction nucleotides: 4. The CDR3 coding sequence is TGTGCCAGCAGTCGCACTAGCGGGGCTGAGCAGTTCTTC. It codes for CASSRTSGAEQFF.

V usage is TRBV5-1 and J usage is TRBJ1-1; 8 positions agree with TRBD1. Germline V gives CDR1 SGHRS, CDR2 YFSETQ. J gave up 1 base and V 3 bases, and 2 bases lay outside the gene matches. The CDR3 totals 14 residues. CDR3 sequence (DNA): TGCGCCAGCAGCTCAGGGGGCGGGAACACTGAAGCTTTCTTT. Encoded protein: CASSSGGGNTEAFF.

The V gene is TRBV7-3, the J gene TRBJ2-1; weak D call: TRBD1 (6 bases). The V end was cut by 2 bases, the J end by 8 bases, with 13 bases between. Germline CDR1 and CDR2: SGHTA and FQGTGA. This CDR3 contains 14 residues. In nucleotides, the CDR3 is TGTGCCAGCAGCTTACTGGGCTCAGGGGATGAGCAGTTCTTC. Amino acid sequence: CASSLLGSGDEQFF. The variable domain in full, completed from reference TRBV7-3 and TRBJ2-1, reads GAGVSQTPSNKVTEKGKYVELRCDPISGHTALYWYRQSLGQGPEFLIYFQGTGAADDSGLPNDRFFAVRPEGSVSTLKIQRTERGDSAVYLCASSLLGSGDEQFFGPGTRLTVL.

The chain couples TRBV9 to TRBJ2-7; 8 bases are a match to TRBD1. The CDR3 loop spans 16 amino acids. Germline V gene sequence: CDR1 SGDLS, CDR2 YYNGEE. V shed 0 bases and J 2 bases; nucleotides not matched to a gene: 7. CDR3 DNA: TGTGCCAGCAGCGTAGGGGACAGGCGAACCACCTACGAGCAGTACTTC. This codes for CASSVGDRRTTYEQYF.

This clone was detected only once. The rearrangement joins TRBV6-6 to TRBJ2-1; 9 bases are shared with TRBD2. The V gene end was trimmed by 5 bases and the J gene end by 2 bases; junction bases not matched to a gene: 7. The CDR3 totals 16 residues. Looked up from germline, CDR1 is MNHNY and CDR2 is SVGAGI (reference sequence). The CDR3 reads CASSPVVAGAYNEQFF. CDR3 nucleotide sequence: TGTGCCAGCAGTCCCGTGGTAGCGGGAGCCTACAATGAGCAGTTCTTC.

The rearrangement uses TRBV4-3 and TRBJ2-1, with TRBD2 matching over 14 bases. The CDR3 is made up of 17 amino acids. J was trimmed by 8 bases and V by 3 bases; bases with no gene match: 9. Looked up from germline, CDR1 is LGHNA and CDR2 is YSLEER. DNA of the CDR3: TGCGCCAGCAGCCATGGGACCGGGACTAGCGGGAGTCATGAGCAGTTCTTC. Encoded protein: CASSHGTGTSGSHEQFF.

J is TRBJ2-7 and V is TRBV11-2; TRBD2 matches 9 bases. V lost 0 bases and J lost 2; bases outside the gene matches: 5. The CDR3 has 16 amino acids. CDR1 and CDR2 from the germline V gene are SGHAT and FQNNGV. CDR3 region: CASSLEASGAPYEQYF. The CDR3 DNA follows: TGTGCCAGCAGCTTAGAGGCTAGCGGGGCCCCCTACGAGCAGTACTTC.

The chain joins TRBV29-1 to TRBJ1-2; D not certain. The V end lost 0 bases, the J end lost 4 bases, and 21 bases lay between the germline ends. CDR1 is SQVTM and CDR2 is ANQGSEA in the germline V gene. The CDR3 has 17 residues. The DNA of the CDR3 is TGCAGCGTTGAAGATCTACAAATTTCCGGGGTTTTCTATGGCTACACCTTC. Its translation: CSVEDLQISGVFYGYTF. Complete variable domain (other parts from reference TRBV29-1 and TRBJ1-2): SAVISQKPSRDICQRGTSLTIQCQVDSQVTMMFWYRQQPGQSLTLIATANQGSEATYESGFVIDKFPISRPNLTFSTLTVSNMSPEDSSIYLCSVEDLQISGVFYGYTFGSGTRLTVV.

CDR3 region: CASSRGQGGMAQYF. The CDR3 DNA is TGTGCCAGCAGCCGGGGACAGGGAGGTATGGCCCAGTACTTC. The chain combines TRBV16 with TRBJ2-5, with 9 bases that match TRBD1. Germline lookup yields CDR1 KGHSY and CDR2 FQNENV. The ends lost 4 bases at V and 9 bases at J; junction bases unmatched: 9. The CDR3 has 14 amino acids.

The rearrangement links TRBV10-3 to TRBJ1-3; no clear D gene. Germline V gene lookup returns CDR1 ENHRY and CDR2 SYGVKD. The length of the CDR3 is 15 residues. Between the trimmed V and J ends, which lost 5 bases and 0 bases, there was a span of 11 bases. The CDR3 DNA is TGTGCCATCAGTCCCGACTCATCCTCTGGAAACACCATATATTTT. This gives the protein CAISPDSSSGNTIYF.

The chain joins TRBV7-9 to TRBJ2-7, with D possibly matching TRBD1 (6 bases). Germline lookup yields CDR1 SEHNR and CDR2 FQNEAQ (reference sequence). Between the trimmed V and J ends, which lost 3 bases and 4 bases, there was a span of 16 bases. The length of the CDR3 is 15 residues. The CDR3 bases are TGTGCCAGCAGCTTCCCCGGGACAAGAGTTTACGAGCAGTACTTC. Its protein is CASSFPGTRVYEQYF.

This chain uses TRBV27 with TRBJ2-1; D possibly corresponds to TRBD2 (6 bases). The germline V gene has CDR1 MNHEY and CDR2 SMNVEV (reference sequence). V was trimmed by 5 bases and J by 4 bases, leaving 15 bases between them. The CDR3 has 15 amino acids. The CDR3 is CASSPGIGLYNEQFF. The DNA for the CDR3 is TGTGCCAGCAGTCCCGGGATAGGACTATACAATGAGCAGTTCTTC.

Worth noting for this clone: One end of the junction fails to match germline, which may point to a read error. The chain employs TRBV2 and TRBJ1-1; D gene unclear. This CDR3 has 12 amino acids. Germline CDR1 is SNHLY and CDR2 is FYNNEI. CDR3 protein: CASSEAAPHLDF. CDR3 in DNA: TGTGCCAGCAGTGAAGCGGCACCTCACTTGGACTTT. Supplemented by reference TRBV2 and TRBJ1-1, the full variable domain reads EPEVTQTPSHQVTQMGQEVILRCVPISNHLYFYWYRQILGQKVEFLVSFYNNEISEKSEIFDDQFSVERPDGSNFTLKIRSTKLEDSAMYFCASSEAAPHLDFGQGTRLTVV.

Notes on this clone: This sample includes further DNA sequences coding for the same CDR3. The J gene is TRBJ1-4, the V gene TRBV5-6; D not certain. The germline V and J ends were trimmed by 0 bases and 0 bases, with 3 bases remaining between them. The CDR3 runs 14 residues. From germline, CDR1 is SGHDT and CDR2 YYEEEE. The CDR3 sequence: CASSLGPTNEKLFF. The CDR3 DNA reads as TGTGCCAGCAGCTTGGGGCCAACTAATGAAAAACTGTTTTTT. Together with reference TRBV5-6 and TRBJ1-4, the CDR3 gives the full variable domain: DAGVTQSPTHLIKTRGQQVTLRCSPKSGHDTVSWYQQALGQGPQFIFQYYEEEERQRGNFPDRFSGHQFPNYSSELNVNALLLGDSALYLCASSLGPTNEKLFFGSGTQLSVL.

The J gene is TRBJ2-1, the V gene TRBV5-3; tentatively, D is TRBD2 (5 bases). TRBV5-3 is reported as an ORF; its role is uncertain. CDR3 size: 19 residues. V dropped 3 bases and J dropped 0 bases, with 22 bases sitting between them. CDR3 protein: CARSCRRYRGKHSYNEQFF. The CDR3 nucleotides read TGTGCCAGAAGCTGTAGAAGATACCGAGGGAAACACTCCTACAATGAGCAGTTCTTC.